This is a list of T cell receptor beta chains from one sample in a study of blood T cells in healthy people across ages. TCRdb re-analysed the 5' RACE reads in MiXCR, keeping a single row per CDR3 protein. The sample has about 800,000 distinct CDR3 sequences; approximately 25% are singletons. The data also belong to a second study, concerning T cells of mothers and their children.

Sequencing used blood. The receptors derive from a boy aged 5 to 17 in good health. Both conserved end residues are part of each CDR3. The D gene is left open where the match is weak. Rows give clone size only sometimes, using once, few, many, or a class for an expanded clone.

V	J	D	size	DNA	CDR3
TRBV27	TRBJ2-7	NA	NA	TGTGCCAGCAGTTTAAACCCGGGAGCCTACGAGCAGTACTTC	CASSLNPGAYEQYF
TRBV28	TRBJ1-1	NA	NA	TGTGCCGGAGAGCCCACTGAAGCTTTCTTT	CAGEPTEAFF
TRBV6-5	TRBJ2-7	NA	NA	TGTGCCAGCAGTTACTCGAGGGGGATCTACGAGCAGTACTTC	CASSYSRGIYEQYF
TRBV9	TRBJ2-5	NA	few	TGTGCCAGCAGCGTTTTCGGGGGTCGGATTTTTTTC	CASSVFGGRIFF
TRBV5-4	TRBJ2-3	NA	NA	TGTGCCAGCAGCTTGGCCGCAGGTGCTGGAGATACGCAGTATTTT	CASSLAAGAGDTQYF
TRBV24-1	TRBJ2-1	NA	few	TGTGCCACGGGGTCCTACAATGAGCAGTTCTTC	CATGSYNEQFF
TRBV7-2	TRBJ2-1	TRBD2	NA	TGTGCCAGCAGCCCCGGACTAGCGGATCTCTCCTACAATGAGCAGTTCTTC	CASSPGLADLSYNEQFF
TRBV5-1	TRBJ2-6	NA	few	TGCGCCAGCAGCTTGGTCCCCATCTTCTCTGGGGCCAACGTCCTGACTTTC	CASSLVPIFSGANVLTF
TRBV4-3	TRBJ1-4	NA	many	TGCGCCAGCAGCCAAGATTGGATAGGGAATGAAAAACTGTTTTTT	CASSQDWIGNEKLFF
TRBV18	TRBJ2-4	NA	NA	TGTGCCAGCTCAGAAACACGAAACATTCAGTACTTC	CASSETRNIQYF
TRBV4-2	TRBJ2-5	NA	NA	TGTGCCAGCAGCCAAGAAAGAGGGGAGACCCAGTACTTC	CASSQERGETQYF
TRBV7-7	TRBJ2-1	NA	NA	TGTGCTAGCAGCTTAGCGCCGGCTAGCCATGAGCAGTTCTTC	CASSLAPASHEQFF
TRBV28	TRBJ2-7	NA	NA	TGTGCCAGCAGTTGTCTGGTTGAGGACAGAGCACTTCGCACCTACGAGCAGTACTTC	CASSCLVEDRALRTYEQYF